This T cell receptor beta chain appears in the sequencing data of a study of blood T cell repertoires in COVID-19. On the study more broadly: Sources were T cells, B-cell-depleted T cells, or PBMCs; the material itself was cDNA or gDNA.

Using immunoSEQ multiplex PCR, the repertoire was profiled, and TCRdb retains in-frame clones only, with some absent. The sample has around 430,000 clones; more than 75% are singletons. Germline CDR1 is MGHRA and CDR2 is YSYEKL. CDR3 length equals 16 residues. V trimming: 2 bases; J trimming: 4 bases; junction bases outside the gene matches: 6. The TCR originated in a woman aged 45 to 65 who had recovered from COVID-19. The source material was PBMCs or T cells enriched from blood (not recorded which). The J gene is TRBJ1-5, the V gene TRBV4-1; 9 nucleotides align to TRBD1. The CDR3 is CASSQPNRGQNQPQHF. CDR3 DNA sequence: TGCGCCAGCAGCCAACCGAACAGGGGGCAAAATCAGCCCCAGCATTTT.